The table lists the clone carrying this TCR beta chain with many counts. What it binds is unknown. These data belong to a study of T-cell reconstitution after alpha-beta-depleted transplantation in children. Construction of the TCRbeta library involved unique molecular identifiers. TCRdb called the PCR reads again in MiXCR, with one record for every CDR3 protein. The table has over 85,000 distinct CDR3 sequences, around 5.9% seen once. Whole-study results and caveats: Several hundred rapidly expanded clones from non-depleted graft cells reportedly supplied alpha-beta T cells about two months post-transplant. At one year after transplant, newly produced T cells mostly accounted for T-cell counts and diversity.

V was clipped by 4 bases and J by 0 bases, with 10 bases between them. The germline V gene has CDR1 SQVTM and CDR2 ANQGSEA. The CDR3 consists of 13 residues. The chain recombines TRBV29-1 with TRBJ2-7; possibly TRBD2 for D (6 bases). The clonotype was recovered from a female patient aged 2-15 years who had a stem cell transplant for Fanconi anemia, so the T cells may come from the graft donor. Specimen: PBMCs, mostly from graft donor cells, collected 60 days after TCRalphabeta/CD19-depleted stem cell transplant. This CDR3 is CSVGGVSSYEQYF. CDR3 bases: TGCAGCGTTGGGGGGGTTAGCTCCTACGAGCAGTACTTC.